Presented here are 30 T cell receptor beta chains from one specimen sequenced in a study of identical twins. TCRdb re-analysed the 5' RACE reads in MiXCR, keeping a single row per CDR3 protein. Of more than 350,000 distinct CDR3 sequences listed, 9% to 10% are singletons. The sample consisted of naive T cells sorted from blood. The receptor source for this set is a woman aged 50 to 60 in good health.

This clonotype was observed many times. The chain joins TRBV7-9 to TRBJ1-5; D gene ambiguous. CDR1 is SEHNR and CDR2 is FQNEAQ in the germline V gene (reference sequence). Trimming took 4 bases from V and 0 from J, leaving 10 bases between them. The CDR3 sequence is 15 residues long. CDR3 DNA: TGTGCCAGCAGCTCAACAGAATATAGCAATCAGCCCCAGCATTTT. Residues: CASSSTEYSNQPQHF.

This chain links TRBV11-3 with TRBJ1-1; 8 positions agree with TRBD1. This CDR3 region has 15 residues. J lost 1 base, V lost 2 bases, and 3 bases had no gene match. CDR1 SGHNT and CDR2 YENEEA come from the germline V gene. CDR3: CASSLYGTGNTEAFF. The CDR3 DNA sequence: TGTGCCAGCAGCTTATACGGGACAGGGAACACTGAAGCTTTCTTT.

In this sample, this clonotype turned up many times. This rearrangement joins TRBV5-1 to TRBJ1-2, with TRBD1 as a possible D gene (6 bases). V was cut by 4 bases and J by 4 bases, with 8 bases left in between. Germline values: CDR1 SGHRS, CDR2 YFSETQ. The CDR3 is 12 residues long. CDR3 residues: CASSKDSYGYTF. The CDR3 DNA follows: TGCGCCAGCAGCAAGGACAGCTATGGCTACACCTTC.

In its sample, this clonotype was seen a few times. This chain links TRBV7-9 with TRBJ2-6; possible D gene TRBD1, 6 bases. CDR3 length equals 15 residues. Germline loops: CDR1 SEHNR, CDR2 FQNEAQ (reference sequence). V lost 1 base to trimming and J lost 2 bases, with 6 bases between them. CDR3 in DNA: TGTGCCAGCAGCTTAGGGGGGCCTGGGGCCAACGTCCTGACTTTC. Translated, it gives CASSLGGPGANVLTF.

V and J are TRBV2 and TRBJ2-1, with D perhaps TRBD1 (5 bases). The length of the CDR3 is 15 residues. CDR1 is SNHLY, CDR2 FYNNEI, per germline. With 3 bases removed from V and 4 bases from J, the gap between germline ends came to 13 bases. CDR3 nucleotides: TGTGCCAGCAGTGATGGGGCAGCCCAGTACAATGAGCAGTTCTTC. It translates to CASSDGAAQYNEQFF.

The V call is TRBV4-1, the J call TRBJ1-1; D gene ambiguous. The CDR3 runs to 12 residues. The V and J ends lost 4 bases and 8 bases respectively, with 11 bases between them. The germline CDR1 and CDR2 sequences are MGHRA and YSYEKL. The CDR3: CASSRGDREAFF. CDR3 in DNA: TGCGCCAGCAGCCGAGGCGACCGGGAAGCTTTCTTT.

This clonotype was seen only a few times. The chain has TRBV7-9 and TRBJ1-2; D is uncertain. CDR3 length equals 13 residues. Trimming took 4 bases from V and 4 from J, leaving 10 bases between them. Germline V gene lookup returns CDR1 SEHNR and CDR2 FQNEAQ (reference sequence). The CDR3 coding sequence is TGTGCCAGCAGCTCGAGCTCTGGCTATGGCTACACCTTC. It specifies CASSSSSGYGYTF.

This clonotype was picked up a small number of times. This chain links TRBV15 with TRBJ1-6; TRBD1 matches at 7 bases. The V segment lost 5 bases and the J segment 6 bases; nucleotides outside the gene matches: 4. The CDR3 spans 14 residues. Germline V gene sequence: CDR1 LNHNV, CDR2 YYDKDF (reference sequence). CDR3 protein: CATSGDRFNSPLHF. The CDR3, as DNA: TGTGCCACCAGCGGGGACAGATTTAATTCACCCCTCCACTTT.

This chain links TRBV20-1 with TRBJ1-1, with a tentative D call TRBD1 (5 bases). The V gene lost 0 bases and the J gene lost 4 bases, with 18 bases spanning the gap. The CDR3 extends over 16 amino acids. CDR1 and CDR2 from the germline V gene are DFQATT and SNEGSKA (reference sequence). The CDR3 loop is CSAREDGGGSGTEAFF. For the CDR3, the DNA is TGCAGTGCTAGAGAGGATGGCGGGGGATCGGGCACTGAAGCTTTCTTT.

This clonotype occurred a few times. This sequence joins TRBV5-1 and TRBJ1-2, with 8 bases aligning to TRBD1. V dropped 4 bases and J dropped 6; count of bases not matched to a gene: 11. The CDR3 has 15 amino acids. Per the germline V gene, CDR1 is SGHRS and CDR2 is YFSETQ. The CDR3 sequence is CASSGLTDRADGYTF. DNA of the CDR3: TGCGCCAGCAGCGGCTTAACGGACAGGGCTGATGGCTACACCTTC.

This clonotype has ten or more counts. The chain recombines TRBV12-3 or TRBV12-4 with TRBJ2-7; 12 nucleotides agree with TRBD2. The CDR3 sequence is 15 residues long. V lost 6 bases to trimming and J lost 1 base; unmatched junction nucleotides: 4. In nucleotides, the CDR3 is TGTGCCAGCAGGCCTAGCGGGAGGGGGTCCTACGAGCAGTACTTC. Amino acids: CASRPSGRGSYEQYF.

This chain uses TRBV5-5 with TRBJ2-7; the D is unclear. V lost 3 bases and J lost 4, with 17 bases in between. The CDR3 covers 15 residues. Looked up from germline, CDR1 is SGHKS and CDR2 is YYEKEE (reference sequence). In DNA form, the CDR3 reads TGTGCCAGCAGCTATCAGGCGGCCGCGCCATACGAGCAGTACTTC. Residues: CASSYQAAAPYEQYF.

The chain employs TRBV7-2 and TRBJ2-1; D is undetermined. CDR3 length: 15 residues. V lost 1 base and J lost 4, with 11 bases in between. Germline CDR1 and CDR2: SGHTA and FQGNSA. CDR3 coding DNA: TGTGCCAGCAGCTTAGATTTTAGCCGTTACAATGAGCAGTTCTTC. Its translation: CASSLDFSRYNEQFF.

The sample holds a few counts of this clonotype. The gene calls are TRBV6-5 and TRBJ2-2; tentatively, D is TRBD1 or TRBD2 (6 bases each). Between the trimmed V and J ends, which lost 4 bases and 3 bases, there was a span of 12 bases. Germline CDR1 is MNHEY and CDR2 is SVGAGI. This CDR3 is 15 amino acids long. The CDR3 region is CASSSNREDTGELFF. The CDR3 DNA follows: TGTGCCAGCAGTTCGAACAGGGAGGACACCGGGGAGCTGTTTTTT.

A few counts support this clonotype. V usage is TRBV2 and J usage is TRBJ1-4, with unresolved D. V lost 1 base and J lost 8, with 5 bases in between. There are 12 residues in the CDR3. Germline CDR1 and CDR2: SNHLY and FYNNEI. In DNA, the CDR3 is TGTGCCAGCAGTGAAGAGCGCGAAAAACTGTTTTTT. It codes for CASSEEREKLFF.

This clonotype was observed a few times. The chain employs TRBV12-3 or TRBV12-4 and TRBJ2-1; D is uncertain. V was shortened by 5 bases and J by 7 bases, with 9 bases between the two germline ends. The CDR3 sequence is 12 residues long. The CDR3 bases are TGTGCCAGCAGTCCCCGGCCGAATGAGCAGTTCTTC. Its protein product is CASSPRPNEQFF.

This clonotype was seen at least ten times. This chain connects TRBV6-5 to TRBJ2-7, with 8 bases identical to TRBD1. The CDR3 has 12 amino acids. CDR1 is MNHEY, CDR2 SVGAGI, per germline. The CDR3 DNA is TGCGCGGGGACAGGTTTTTCCTACGAGCAGTACGTC. Translation gives CAGTGFSYEQYV.

This clonotype was observed many times. V usage is TRBV5-1 and J usage is TRBJ1-1; 7 bases line up with TRBD1. V shed 0 bases and J 3 bases; nucleotides not matched to a gene: 11. The CDR3 has 17 residues. Germline lookup yields CDR1 SGHRS and CDR2 YFSETQ. CDR3 loop: CASSLGQGVMIDTEAFF. In nucleotides, the CDR3 is TGCGCCAGCAGCTTGGGGCAGGGGGTCATGATTGACACTGAAGCTTTCTTT.

This clonotype has only a few counts. V is TRBV5-1 and J is TRBJ1-5; D may be TRBD1 (5 bases). CDR3 length: 15 amino acids. Between the trimmed V and J ends, which lost 5 bases and 3 bases, there was a span of 15 bases. Germline CDR1 and CDR2: SGHRS and YFSETQ. CDR3 loop: CASRASTANNQPQHF. In DNA form, the CDR3 reads TGCGCCAGCAGGGCCTCGACAGCTAACAATCAGCCCCAGCATTTT. Based on the CDR3 plus reference TRBV5-1 and TRBJ1-5, the full variable domain is KAGVTQTPRYLIKTRGQQVTLSCSPISGHRSVSWYQQTPGQGLQFLFEYFSETQRNKGNFPGRFSGRQFSNSRSEMNVSTLELGDSALYLCASRASTANNQPQHFGDGTRLSIL.

The V call is TRBV19, the J call TRBJ2-3, with D perhaps matching TRBD2 (6 bases). V was trimmed by 1 base and J by 9 bases, leaving 14 bases between them. From germline, CDR1 is LNHDA and CDR2 SQIVND (reference sequence). The CDR3 covers 14 residues. CDR3 loop: CASSIVEGGVTQYF. CDR3 in DNA: TGTGCCAGTAGTATAGTAGAGGGAGGAGTGACGCAGTATTTT.

The chain is built from TRBV6-1 and TRBJ2-5, with 11 positions matching TRBD2. V trimming: 7 bases; J trimming: 4 bases; junction bases outside the gene matches: 11. This CDR3 region has 16 residues. CDR1 and CDR2 from the germline V gene are MNHNS and SASEGT. CDR3 region: CASTLVAGGPRETQYF. CDR3 coding DNA: TGTGCCAGCACTCTGGTAGCGGGAGGGCCGAGAGAGACCCAGTACTTC.

This clonotype was observed a few times. V gene TRBV24-1 combines with J gene TRBJ2-1; D unclear. In germline, CDR1 is KGHDR, CDR2 SFDVKD. Trimming stripped 7 bases from V and 4 bases from J, with 7 bases between. The CDR3 runs 12 residues. The CDR3 DNA reads TGTGCCACCAGCGTAGGATACAATGAGCAGTTCTTC. It translates to CATSVGYNEQFF.

This clonotype was counted many times. V usage is TRBV5-1 and J usage is TRBJ2-1, with D uncertain. The CDR3 is made up of 13 amino acids. The V gene lost 0 bases and the J gene lost 6 bases, with 7 bases spanning the gap. Germline values: CDR1 SGHRS, CDR2 YFSETQ. CDR3 protein: CASSLVSGNEQFF. In nucleotides, the CDR3 is TGCGCCAGCAGCTTGGTATCCGGCAATGAGCAGTTCTTC.

The chain is built from TRBV12-3 or TRBV12-4 and TRBJ2-1, with 8 bases aligning to TRBD1. With V trimmed by 4 bases and J by 6 bases, 17 bases remained unmatched. This CDR3 is built from 18 residues. The DNA of the CDR3 is TGTGCCAGCAGTTCCAGGGGGCGTTTTACGTTGGAGGGCAATGAGCAGTTCTTC. Its translation: CASSSRGRFTLEGNEQFF.

The chain is built from TRBV29-1 and TRBJ2-3, with 7 positions matching TRBD1. Trimming cost V 6 bases and J 4 bases; bases outside gene matches: 4. CDR1 and CDR2 (germline): SQVTM, ANQGSEA. CDR3 size: 12 residues. CDR3 bases: TGCAGCGTGGATGACAGGGCAGATACGCAGTATTTT. Translated, it gives CSVDDRADTQYF.

This rearrangement joins TRBV12-3 or TRBV12-4 to TRBJ1-5; D possibly corresponds to TRBD1 (5 bases). There are 12 residues in the CDR3. V lost 9 bases, J lost 5 bases, and 11 bases lay in between. Here the CDR3 DNA reads TGTGCCAGTGGGGTAGGGGATCAGCCCCAGCATTTT. Encoded protein: CASGVGDQPQHF.

In this sample, this clonotype turned up a few times. The chain is built from TRBV29-1 and TRBJ2-1; unclear D gene. Germline lookup yields CDR1 SQVTM and CDR2 ANQGSEA. The CDR3 is made up of 11 amino acids. With 6 bases removed from V and 9 bases from J, the gap between germline ends came to 12 bases. The CDR3 region has the DNA TGCAGCGTATCCGTCCCCGGTGAGCAGTTCTTC. This translates into CSVSVPGEQFF.

This clonotype came up a few times. V is TRBV29-1 and J is TRBJ1-2, with 7 positions matching TRBD1. The CDR3 loop spans 14 amino acids. Germline lookup yields CDR1 SQVTM and CDR2 ANQGSEA. The J segment lost 6 bases and the V segment lost 1 base, leaving 8 bases of the junction unmatched. Here the CDR3 reads CSVEARDSPNGYTF. DNA of the CDR3: TGCAGCGTTGAAGCCCGGGACAGTCCCAATGGCTACACCTTC. Variable domain in full (rest from reference TRBV29-1 and TRBJ1-2): SAVISQKPSRDICQRGTSLTIQCQVDSQVTMMFWYRQQPGQSLTLIATANQGSEATYESGFVIDKFPISRPNLTFSTLTVSNMSPEDSSIYLCSVEARDSPNGYTFGSGTRLTVV.

Ten or more counts support this clonotype. This chain links TRBV14 with TRBJ2-3, with D possibly matching TRBD2 (6 bases). Trimming left V 4 bases short and J 0 bases short, with 11 bases between. This CDR3 is 15 amino acids long. Germline CDR1 reads SGHDN; CDR2 reads FVKESK. CDR3 in DNA: TGTGCCAGCAGCCTGGGGACTTCTAGCACAGATACGCAGTATTTT. Translating it yields CASSLGTSSTDTQYF.

There are a few counts of this clonotype. The gene calls are TRBV7-9 and TRBJ2-3, with D possibly being TRBD1 or TRBD2 (5 bases each). The germline V and J ends were trimmed by 0 bases and 3 bases, with 22 bases remaining between them. The CDR3 length is 19 residues. CDR1 SEHNR and CDR2 FQNEAQ come from the germline V gene (reference sequence). The CDR3 coding sequence is TGTGCCAGCAGCTTAGCCCGGGACCGAAGCCTGGGAATGACAGATACGCAGTATTTT. It translates to CASSLARDRSLGMTDTQYF.